The clone carrying this T cell receptor beta chain is medium-sized in the sample. CDR3 length: 15 residues. CDR1 and CDR2 from the germline V gene are KGHSH and LQKENI. V lost 2 bases, J lost 7 bases, and 7 bases stayed unmatched. Clones were sequenced by immunoSEQ multiplex PCR, and TCRdb holds only the in-frame ones, with some missing. The table includes 7,700 or so clones, about 30% detected once. This entry belongs to a study of graft-versus-host responses after intestinal transplantation. The sequencing used alloreactive CD4+ T cells from a mixed lymphocyte reaction culture, collected before transplantation. Subset given: CFSE-low proliferating T cells sorted from roughly six-day pre-transplant mixed lymphocyte reaction (GvH or HvG direction). The V call is TRBV18, the J call TRBJ2-2, with TRBD2 matching over 7 bases. This receptor was taken from a human patient who was an organ donor for intestinal transplantation. The CDR3 DNA reads TGTGCCAGCTCACCAGGGGCTAGCGGACACGGGGAGCTGTTTTTT. Residues: CASSPGASGHGELFF.